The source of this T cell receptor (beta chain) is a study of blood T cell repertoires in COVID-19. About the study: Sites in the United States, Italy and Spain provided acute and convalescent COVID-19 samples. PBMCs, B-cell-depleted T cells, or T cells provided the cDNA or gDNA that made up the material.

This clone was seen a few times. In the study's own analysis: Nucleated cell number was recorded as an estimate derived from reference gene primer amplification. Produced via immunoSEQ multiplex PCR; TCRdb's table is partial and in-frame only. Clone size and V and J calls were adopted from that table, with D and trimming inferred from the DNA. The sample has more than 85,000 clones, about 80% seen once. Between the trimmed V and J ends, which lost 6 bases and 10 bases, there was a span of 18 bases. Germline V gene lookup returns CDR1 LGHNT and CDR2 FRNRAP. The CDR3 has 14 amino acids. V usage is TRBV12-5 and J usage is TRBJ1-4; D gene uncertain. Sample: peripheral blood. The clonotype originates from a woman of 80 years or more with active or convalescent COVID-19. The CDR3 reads CASGLGAIDGKLFF. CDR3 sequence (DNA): TGTGCTAGTGGGCTAGGCGCCATAGACGGAAAACTGTTTTTT.